This T cell receptor (beta chain) was identified in a study of cytomegalovirus exposure and HLA in healthy donors (dated by TCRdb to about 2017). The study in broad terms: According to an earlier analysis of around 600 of the donors, about 179 million T cells yielded over 100 million unique TCR beta sequences and 276 Gb of sequence data. The study profiled the T cell repertoires of around 700 subjects by immunosequencing and related them to cytomegalovirus serostatus. Class I and class II HLA loci were covered by the typing at four-digit resolution. The study aimed to test whether cataloging public T cell receptors could reveal signatures of past pathogen exposure. Among the approximately 400 genotyped donors, around 79% belonged to the genetic ancestry cluster associated with self-reported Caucasian donors. The study combined high-throughput TCR immunosequencing, statistical association of individual TCRs with disease status, and machine learning to predict cytomegalovirus infection status. Across 300 to 400 genotyped donors of the cohort, an average of roughly 250,000 unique TCR beta nucleotide sequences per donor were sequenced, and 15% to 20% of those sequences were non-productive. Alongside the repertoire data, information on donor age, sex, ethnicity and CMV serostatus was compiled. Five DR-DQ haplotypes were treated as single units for association and clustering because of strong linkage in the cohort. An early release covering approximately 600 HLA-typed donors comprised roughly 300 gigabases of sequencing data and tens of millions of unique TCR sequences. A later analysis re-analyzed previously published TCR beta repertoires from approximately 670 donors and added high-resolution HLA genotyping to study TCR occurrence patterns. In an earlier analysis of 500 to 650 of the donors, high-throughput TCR beta sequencing was used to judge whether each TCR beta V gene segment behaved as functional or pseudogenic. Every discovery cohort repertoire had been produced on one sequencing platform. The number of typed donors differed by locus: about 620-630 for A, B, C, DRB1 and DQB1; approximately 520 for DQA1; about 600 for DPA1; and some 470 for DPB1. A later genetic analysis took genome-wide SNP genotypes for about 60% of the roughly 670 donors and used that subset as a discovery cohort. The later analysis used no new phenotypic data to find candidate immune exposures, relying instead on TCR beta sequences and their occurrence across donors. Along with the roughly 670-subject first cohort, a separate validation cohort of 120 different subjects was used. Beyond this particular receptor, the publication reports: The only immune exposure information available for the cohort was CMV serostatus. In an earlier analysis of some 540 of the donors, most TCR beta V segments appeared in productive rearrangements about 87% or about 30% of the time, broadly matching IMGT annotations. A further reported finding was that TCR beta sequences accurately predicted the HLA-A and HLA-B alleles for most subjects in the first cohort. Because HLA typing was unavailable for some donors at each locus, only the typed subset was used in association tests. The earlier analysis of 587 of the donors excluded some 15 rarely observed V segments, including chromosome 9 orphons, because counts were too low. According to a later analysis, parvovirus B19, influenza, CMV and Epstein-Barr virus appeared linked to several top co-occurrence clusters. Most CMV-associated TCR beta chains appeared to be HLA-restricted in a later analysis, and the HLA associations seemed to be driven largely by CMV exposure. While some public TCRs were present in many individuals, most TCR sequences turned up only very rarely across donors. Compared with the roughly 720-donor mean, donors in an Asian-associated ancestry cluster had fewer N-insertions in productive TCRs, according to a later genetic analysis. In both the original and validation cohorts, the classifier was reported to diagnose cytomegalovirus status with high specificity and sensitivity. When HLA alleles, especially DR and DQ, strongly co-occurred, TCR associations were difficult to assign to individual alleles. The authors suggested that the approach could potentially be generalized to other disease states and immunological phenotypes. A later analysis found that TCR association rates varied across HLA loci, with DRB1 alleles showing the most associated TCRs and HLA-C alleles the fewest. Some IMGT-functional V segments, including TRBV6-2 and TRBV6-3, could not be told apart with the 87-base-pair reads, so those segments were excluded. In this cohort, only TCR beta chains were sequenced, and detectable features were limited by the absence of alpha or paired-chain data. A later analysis found that HLA-associated TCR beta chains were more clonally expanded and had lower generation probabilities than equally common non-associated chains. A later analysis associated roughly 17,000 TCR beta sequences with specific HLA alleles at a false discovery rate of 0.05. Linkage disequilibrium might explain the correlated functional status among segregating V segments, but an unknown experimental factor could not be excluded. An association between a missense DCLRE1C variant and V-gene and J-gene trimming of TCR beta chains was found in a later genetic analysis and replicated in an independent cohort. In the study, around 150 TCR beta chains were listed as associated with cytomegalovirus. Sequencing depth was assumed to be roughly uniform across donors in the presence/absence analyses, though that assumption may not hold. A cluster of highly shared sequence variants was judged likely to be a technical artifact of the sequencing pipeline. In vitro tests confirmed that a few of the cytomegalovirus-associated TCR beta chains recognize cytomegalovirus antigens.

The cohort was made up of approximately 670 healthy bone marrow donors. At the time of sampling, all cohort members were nominally healthy, though unrecorded immune exposures were likely present. The donor was CMV seronegative and belonged to the group of 320 or so seronegative cohort members. Each donor provided a peripheral blood sample, and peripheral blood mononuclear cells were used for TCR beta sequencing. Genomic DNA extraction from the blood cell samples was performed with the Qiagen DNeasy Blood Extraction Kit. Relative to germline, V is missing 5 bases and J is missing 6 bases, with 3 bases of the junction outside any gene match. The CDR3 sequence holds 13 residues, the cysteine and phenylalanine included. Here the CDR3 DNA is all that survives: 39 bases in frame from base 1. The germline V gene provides CDR1 KGHSH and CDR2 LQKENI. Preparation of the library involved the immunoSEQ multiplex PCR assay. For the multiplex PCR, a mixture combining 60 forward primers for TCR Vbeta segments and 13 reverse primers for TCR Jbeta segments was used. Amplification of the CDR3 region of rearranged TCR beta genes was performed with a multiplex PCR assay on genomic DNA. The amplified TCR beta libraries were sequenced on the Illumina HiSeq System as 87-base-pair reads. The original methods were these. A later analysis counted tens of millions of unique TCR beta chains across the 700 or so repertoires, and approximately 11 million of these chains were shared by at least two donors. Raw reads were error-corrected and collapsed into unique sequences by a nearest-neighbor algorithm in which closely related sequences were merged to remove PCR and sequencing errors. To assign V, D and J gene segments, CDR3 sequences were aligned to IMGT reference sequences. For a sequence to be retained, a match of at least six nucleotides was required to both a V gene segment and a J gene segment. A rearrangement was called productive if the CDR3 had no stop codons and remained in frame with V and J, and every other rearrangement was called non-productive. Following IMGT convention, CDR3 was defined as the stretch from the second conserved V-encoded cysteine to the conserved J-encoded phenylalanine. The earlier analysis of 500 to 650 of the donors excluded any sequence lacking an unambiguous match to a single V gene segment. An earlier analysis of 587 of the donors classified V segments as functional when productive rearrangements were above 56.7% and as segregating when the standard deviation between donors was above 5%. A statistical classification framework was developed to diagnose cytomegalovirus status using the catalog of TCR beta chain sequences. In a later analysis, TCR nucleotide sequences were compared against IMGT/GENE-DB human TR gene sequences so that V and J genes could be assigned. Using the TCRdist pipeline, a later analysis assigned CDR3 sequences along with most-parsimonious VDJ recombination scenarios. In a later analysis, each TCR beta chain was defined by its CDR3 amino acid sequence together with its V-gene family, and reads without a unique V-gene family were excluded. As a way to deal with suspected cross-contamination and a sequencing artifact, a later analysis dropped roughly 620 nucleotide sequences that were highly shared and had low generation probability. A later analysis calculated a clonal expansion index for each public chain from normalized within-repertoire ranks of inferred template counts. In a later analysis, generation probabilities were computed using a VDJ recombination model fitted to out-of-frame rearrangements, and the results were checked against IGoR. Hypergeometric tests were used in a later analysis to score TCR-TCR, TCR-HLA and TCR-CMV co-occurrence, with a repertoire-size bias correction applied to the TCR pairs. False discovery rates were estimated in a later analysis by permuting HLA or CMV assignments 20 times. In a later analysis, co-occurring TCRs were grouped using DBSCAN, with TCRdist sequence similarity added in when clustering inside HLA-allele-positive subsets. Repertoires with fewer than 30,000 or more than 120,000 public chains were left out of co-occurrence clustering, as were five repertoires with anomalous nucleotide sharing. Drawn from immuneACCESS, this table holds only the in-frame rearrangements with V and J called that TCRdb kept. Clones are partly lost; checked studies trace under half to an unresolved V gene and leave the rest unexplained. V and J calls and clone size are given by that table; D and trimming were obtained from the DNA. For this sample the table gives some 150,000 clones, of which approximately 74% were detected only once. The ten largest account for 2.1% of the sample.

As concerns this clone: Its antigen is not yet known. No qualities accompany the bases; no much larger clone lies one base away.

The rearranged chain carries TRBV18 and TRBJ1-4, with 7 central nucleotides matching TRBD1. Sequenced: PBMCs. This sequence was found in a man aged 25-45 years in good health and CMV-seronegative. CDR3 region: CASSAGQDEKLFF. The nucleotide sequence reads TGTGCCAGCTCAGCCGGACAGGATGAAAAACTGTTTTTT.